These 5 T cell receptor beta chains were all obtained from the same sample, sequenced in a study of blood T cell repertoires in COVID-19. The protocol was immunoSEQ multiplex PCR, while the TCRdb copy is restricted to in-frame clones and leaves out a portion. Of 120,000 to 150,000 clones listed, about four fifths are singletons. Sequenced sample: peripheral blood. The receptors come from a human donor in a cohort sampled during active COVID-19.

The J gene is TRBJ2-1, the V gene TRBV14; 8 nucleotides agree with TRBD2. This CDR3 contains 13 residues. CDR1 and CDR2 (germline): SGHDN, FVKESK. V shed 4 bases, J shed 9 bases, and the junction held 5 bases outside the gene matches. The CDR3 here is CASSLSGMGEQFF. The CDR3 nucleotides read TGTGCCAGCAGCCTTAGCGGGATGGGTGAGCAGTTCTTC.

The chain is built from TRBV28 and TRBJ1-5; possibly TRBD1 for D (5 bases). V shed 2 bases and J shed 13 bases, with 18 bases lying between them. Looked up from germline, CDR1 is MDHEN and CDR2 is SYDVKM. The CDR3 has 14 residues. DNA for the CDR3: TGTGCCAGCAGTTTAGGGGTTCGCGGGACCAATCAGCATTTT. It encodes CASSLGVRGTNQHF.

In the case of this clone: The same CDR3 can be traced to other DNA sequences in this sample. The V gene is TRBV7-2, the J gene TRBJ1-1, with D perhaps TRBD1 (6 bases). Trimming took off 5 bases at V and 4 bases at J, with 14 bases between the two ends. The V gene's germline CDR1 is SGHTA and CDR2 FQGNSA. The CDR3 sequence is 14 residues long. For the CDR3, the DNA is TGTGCCAGCAGCCCAACACAAGGGGGCACTGAAGCTTTCTTT. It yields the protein CASSPTQGGTEAFF.

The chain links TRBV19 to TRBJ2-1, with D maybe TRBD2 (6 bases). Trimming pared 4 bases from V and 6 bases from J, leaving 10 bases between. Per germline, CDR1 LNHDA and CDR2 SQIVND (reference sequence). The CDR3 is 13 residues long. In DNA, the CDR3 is TGTGCCAGTAGTAGCGGGACCGCCAATGAGCAGTTCTTC. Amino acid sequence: CASSSGTANEQFF.

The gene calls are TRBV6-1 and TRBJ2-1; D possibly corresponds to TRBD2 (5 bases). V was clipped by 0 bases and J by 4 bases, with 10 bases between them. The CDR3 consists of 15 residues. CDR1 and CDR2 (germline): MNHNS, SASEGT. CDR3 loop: CASSEAHGKYNEQFF. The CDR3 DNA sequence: TGTGCCAGCAGTGAAGCCCACGGGAAGTACAATGAGCAGTTCTTC.